The TCR beta chain under discussion was sequenced for a study of T cells in Graves' hyperthyroidism and ophthalmopathy. General study points: Ophthalmopathy was model-predicted a median roughly 6.3 months pre-onset.

Graves' hyperthyroidism qualified as stable when ophthalmopathy did not progress within 18 months. The diagnoses drew upon clinical symptoms, serum thyroxine and TRAb, thyroid ultrasound and orbital computed tomography. PBMCs were sourced from roughly 9.1 ml fresh peripheral blood. The CDR3 loop spans 14 amino acids. V lost 4 bases and J lost 1, with 9 bases in between. Germline V lookup: CDR1 SGHDT, CDR2 YYEEEE. This clonotype was counted a few times. No antigen is known for it. The TCR beta CDR3 regions underwent amplification using RNA transcripts as the source. HTBI primers were used for first-round RT-PCR of the TCR CDR3. TCRdb redid the calling of the multiplex PCR reads with MiXCR, one entry per CDR3 protein. The profile shows approximately 560,000 distinct CDR3 sequences, 15% to 18% of them singletons.

The sample taken for sequencing was blood. The gene calls are TRBV5-6 and TRBJ1-3, with D unclear. This clonotype originated in a woman aged 25 to 39 with Graves' hyperthyroidism. The DNA of the CDR3 is TGTGCCAGCAGCCCATTGGGATCTGGAAACACCATATATTTT. Its translation: CASSPLGSGNTIYF.